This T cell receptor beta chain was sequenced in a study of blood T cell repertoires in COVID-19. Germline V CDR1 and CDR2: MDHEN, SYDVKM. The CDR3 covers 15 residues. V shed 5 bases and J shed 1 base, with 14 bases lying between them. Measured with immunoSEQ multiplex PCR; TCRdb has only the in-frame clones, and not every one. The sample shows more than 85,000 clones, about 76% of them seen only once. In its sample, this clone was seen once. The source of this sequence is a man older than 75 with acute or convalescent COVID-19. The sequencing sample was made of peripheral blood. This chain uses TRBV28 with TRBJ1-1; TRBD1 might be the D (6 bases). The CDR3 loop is CASSTPGQPNTEAFF. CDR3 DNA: TGTGCCAGCAGTACCCCAGGACAGCCGAACACTGAAGCTTTCTTT.